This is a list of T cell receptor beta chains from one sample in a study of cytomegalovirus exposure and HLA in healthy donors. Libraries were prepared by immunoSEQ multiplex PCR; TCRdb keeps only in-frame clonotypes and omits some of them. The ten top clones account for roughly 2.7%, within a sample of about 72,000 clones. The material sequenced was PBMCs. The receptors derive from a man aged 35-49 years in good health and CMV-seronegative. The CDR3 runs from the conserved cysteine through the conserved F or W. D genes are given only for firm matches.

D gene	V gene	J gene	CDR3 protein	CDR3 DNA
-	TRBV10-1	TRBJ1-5	CARTRGGGQPQHF	TGCGCCAGAACTAGGGGGGGCGGTCAGCCCCAGCATTTT
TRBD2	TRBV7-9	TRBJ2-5	CASSLWSSGGARETQYF	TGTGCCAGCAGCTTGTGGTCTAGCGGGGGGGCCCGGGAGACCCAGTACTTC
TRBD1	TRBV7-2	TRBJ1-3	CASSGQGSGNTIYF	TGTGCCAGCAGCGGACAGGGGTCTGGAAACACCATATATTTT
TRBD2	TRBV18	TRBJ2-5	CASAPNSGGAVETQYF	TGTGCCAGCGCACCGAATAGCGGGGGGGCGGTGGAGACCCAGTACTTC
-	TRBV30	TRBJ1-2	CAWEGDVYGYTF	TGTGCCTGGGAAGGAGATGTCTATGGCTACACCTTC
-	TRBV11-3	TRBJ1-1	CASAKGGGVNTEAFF	TGTGCCAGCGCCAAAGGCGGGGGCGTGAACACTGAAGCTTTCTTT
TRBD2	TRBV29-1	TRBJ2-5	CSVSPGGEETQYF	TGCAGCGTTAGCCCGGGGGGGGAAGAGACCCAGTACTTC
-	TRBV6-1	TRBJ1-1	CASSRQRNTEAFF	TGTGCCAGCAGCCGACAGAGGAACACTGAAGCTTTCTTT
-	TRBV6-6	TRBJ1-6	CASSPRQNYNSPLHF	TGTGCCAGCAGTCCTCGACAGAACTATAATTCACCCCTCCACTTT
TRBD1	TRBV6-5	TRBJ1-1	CASSWTGRNTEAFF	TGTGCCAGCAGTTGGACAGGGAGGAACACTGAAGCTTTCTTT
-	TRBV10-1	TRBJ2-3	CASRSGLGDTQYF	TGCGCCAGCAGATCAGGGTTAGGAGATACGCAGTATTTT
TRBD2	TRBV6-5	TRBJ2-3	CASMGGVTDTQYF	TGTGCCAGCATGGGAGGGGTCACAGATACGCAGTATTTT
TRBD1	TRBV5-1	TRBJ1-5	CASSSGDRGQPQHF	TGCGCCAGCAGCTCGGGGGACAGGGGTCAGCCCCAGCATTTT
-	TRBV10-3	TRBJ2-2	CAISAGTVNTGELFF	TGTGCCATCAGTGCTGGTACAGTGAACACCGGGGAGCTGTTTTTT
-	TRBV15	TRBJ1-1	CATSRGGDTEAFF	TGTGCCACCAGCAGAGGGGGAGACACTGAAGCTTTCTTT
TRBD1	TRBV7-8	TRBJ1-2	CASSLVGQGNYGYTF	TGTGCCAGCAGCTTAGTAGGACAGGGAAACTATGGCTACACCTTC
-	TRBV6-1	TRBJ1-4	CASFLGASGEKLFF	TGTGCCAGTTTTTTAGGGGCATCGGGTGAAAAACTGTTTTTT
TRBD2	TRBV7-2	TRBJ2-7	CASSNSGGFSYEQYF	TGTGCCAGCAGCAATAGCGGGGGTTTCTCCTACGAGCAGTACTTC
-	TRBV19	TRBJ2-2	CATSDRVGGELFF	TGTGCCACCTCAGACCGGGTGGGCGGGGAGCTGTTTTTT
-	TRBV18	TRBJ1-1	CASSPLTGKTEAFF	TGTGCCAGCTCACCACTCACAGGAAAGACTGAAGCTTTCTTT
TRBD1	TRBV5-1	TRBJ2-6	CASSLRGQPGGSGANVLTF	TGCGCCAGCAGCTTGAGGGGCCAGCCAGGGGGTTCTGGGGCCAACGTCCTGACTTTC
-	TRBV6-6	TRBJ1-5	CASRPPGRENQPQHF	TGTGCCAGCAGACCCCCGGGAAGGGAAAATCAGCCCCAGCATTTT
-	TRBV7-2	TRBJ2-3	CASSLKGGADTQYF	TGTGCCAGCAGCTTGAAGGGGGGGGCAGATACGCAGTATTTT
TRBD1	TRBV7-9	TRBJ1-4	CASSPPGQGVSEKLFF	TGTGCCAGCAGCCCACCGGGACAGGGTGTATCTGAAAAACTGTTTTTT
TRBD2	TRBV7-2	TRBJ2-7	CASRPTSGGSYEQYF	TGTGCCAGCAGGCCGACTAGCGGGGGGTCCTACGAGCAGTACTTC
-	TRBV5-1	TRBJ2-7	CASSLDRATYEQYF	TGCGCCAGCAGCTTGGACAGGGCTACCTACGAGCAGTACTTC
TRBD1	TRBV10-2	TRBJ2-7	CASSVGTGAVEQYF	TGCGCCAGCAGTGTTGGGACAGGGGCTGTCGAGCAGTACTTC
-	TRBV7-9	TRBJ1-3	CASSPKSGGFSGNTIYF	TGTGCCAGCAGCCCTAAAAGTGGGGGCTTCTCTGGAAACACCATATATTTT
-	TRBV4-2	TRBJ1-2	CASRPRDTGTTGGYTF	TGTGCCAGCAGGCCACGGGACACAGGGACTACCGGGGGCTACACCTTC
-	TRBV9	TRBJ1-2	CASSVSQGQYGYTF	TGTGCCAGCAGCGTAAGCCAGGGGCAATATGGCTACACCTTC
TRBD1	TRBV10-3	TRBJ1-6	CATDINPGTGGYNSPLHF	TGTGCCACCGACATTAACCCCGGGACAGGGGGTTATAATTCACCCCTCCACTTT
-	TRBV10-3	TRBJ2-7	CASSESYEQYF	TGTGCCTCTTCAGAATCCTACGAGCAGTACTTC
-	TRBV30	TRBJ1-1	CAWSLRTAGF	TGTGCCTGGAGCCTGAGGACAGCTGGCTTT
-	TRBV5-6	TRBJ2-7	CASSLEGGSSYEQYF	TGTGCCAGCAGCTTGGAGGGGGGGAGCTCCTACGAGCAGTACTTC
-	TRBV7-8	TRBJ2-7	CASSFDRSYEQYF	TGTGCCAGCAGCTTCGACAGATCCTACGAGCAGTACTTC
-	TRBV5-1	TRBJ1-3	CASSWVGAGNTIYF	TGCGCCAGCAGCTGGGTAGGGGCTGGAAACACCATATATTTT
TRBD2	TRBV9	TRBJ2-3	CASSVWRGGTDTQYF	TGTGCCAGCAGCGTGTGGCGGGGGGGCACAGATACGCAGTATTTT
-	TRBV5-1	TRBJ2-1	CASSLDRNEQFF	TGCGCCAGCAGCTTGGACAGGAATGAGCAGTTCTTC
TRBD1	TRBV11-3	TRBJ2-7	CASSVGTGAYYEQYF	TGTGCCAGCAGCGTAGGGACAGGAGCTTACTACGAGCAGTACTTC
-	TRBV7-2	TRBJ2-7	CASSLGWGETVRPYEQYF	TGTGCCAGCAGCTTAGGTTGGGGGGAGACAGTCAGACCCTACGAGCAGTACTTC
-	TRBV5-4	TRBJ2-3	CASSLPLGTQYF	TGTGCCAGCAGCTTACCCCTAGGTACGCAGTATTTT
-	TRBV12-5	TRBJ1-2	CASGLVGFGYTF	TGTGCTAGTGGTTTGGTCGGGTTTGGCTACACCTTC
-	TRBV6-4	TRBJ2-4	CASSEQGGNIQYF	TGTGCCAGCAGTGAACAGGGTGGAAACATTCAGTACTTC
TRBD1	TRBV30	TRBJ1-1	CAVGTGHIGNTEAFF	TGTGCCGTCGGGACAGGGCATATCGGGAACACTGAAGCTTTCTTT
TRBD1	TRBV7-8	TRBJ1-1	CASSITGAGIGEAFF	TGTGCCAGCAGCATCACAGGGGCGGGCATCGGTGAAGCTTTCTTT
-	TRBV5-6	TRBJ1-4	CASSLQSNEKLFF	TGTGCCAGCAGCTTGCAGTCTAATGAAAAACTGTTTTTT
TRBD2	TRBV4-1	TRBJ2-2	CASSQPGGRTGELFF	TGCGCCAGCAGCCAGCCGGGGGGGCGCACCGGGGAGCTGTTTTTT
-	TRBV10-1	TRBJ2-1	CASGSPDWHEQFF	TGCGCCAGCGGGAGCCCGGACTGGCATGAGCAGTTCTTC
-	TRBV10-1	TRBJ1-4	CASSGGRVGEKLFF	TGCGCCAGCAGTGGAGGGAGAGTCGGTGAAAAACTGTTTTTT
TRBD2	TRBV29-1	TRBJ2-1	CSVEAGGPIEQFF	TGCAGCGTTGAAGCGGGGGGGCCAATTGAGCAGTTCTTC